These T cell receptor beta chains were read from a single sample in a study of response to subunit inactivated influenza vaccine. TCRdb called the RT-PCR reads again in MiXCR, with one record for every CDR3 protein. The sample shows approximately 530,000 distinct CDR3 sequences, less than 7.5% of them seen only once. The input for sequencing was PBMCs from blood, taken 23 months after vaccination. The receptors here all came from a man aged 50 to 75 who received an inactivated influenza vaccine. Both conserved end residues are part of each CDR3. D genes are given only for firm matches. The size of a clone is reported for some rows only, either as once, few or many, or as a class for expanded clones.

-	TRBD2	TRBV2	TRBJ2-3	CASYQPFTSAGRADTQYF	TGTGCCAGCTATCAGCCCTTCACTAGCGCAGGACGGGCAGATACGCAGTATTTT
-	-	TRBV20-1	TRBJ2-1	CSASPTTRSEQFF	TGCAGTGCTTCTCCCACGACTAGATCTGAGCAGTTCTTC
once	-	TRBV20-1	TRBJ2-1	CCASRQGRGMGNNEQFF	TGCTGTGCTAGTAGGCAGGGGAGGGGTATGGGTAACAATGAGCAGTTCTTC
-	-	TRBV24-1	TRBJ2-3	CATSDLRSARTDTQYF	TGTGCCACCAGTGATTTGCGTAGCGCCCGCACAGATACGCAGTATTTT
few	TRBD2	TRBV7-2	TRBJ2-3	CASSERLAGAGDTQYF	TGTGCCAGCAGCGAAAGACTAGCGGGAGCGGGAGATACGCAGTATTTT
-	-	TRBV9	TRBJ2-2	CASSVDGSGSTGELFF	TGTGCCAGCAGCGTAGACGGCAGTGGATCCACCGGGGAGCTGTTTTTT
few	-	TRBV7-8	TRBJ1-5	CASSLMGPISNQPQHF	TGTGCCAGCAGCTTAATGGGTCCCATAAGCAATCAGCCCCAGCATTTT
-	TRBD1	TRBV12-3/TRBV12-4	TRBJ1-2	CASSPGDQGAQYGYTF	TGTGCCAGCAGTCCGGGAGATCAGGGGGCTCAATATGGCTACACCTTC
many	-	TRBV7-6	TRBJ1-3	CASSLEVGYSGNTIYF	TGTGCCAGCAGCTTAGAAGTAGGATACTCTGGAAACACCATATATTTT
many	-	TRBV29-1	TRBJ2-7	CSVEGQGKLYEQYF	TGCAGCGTTGAGGGGCAGGGCAAGCTTTACGAGCAGTACTTC
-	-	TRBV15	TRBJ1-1	CATSKQVNTEAFF	TGTGCCACCAGCAAGCAGGTGAACACTGAAGCTTTCTTT
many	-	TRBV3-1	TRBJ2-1	CASSQERLIYEQFF	TGTGCCAGCAGCCAAGAGCGTCTAATCTATGAGCAGTTCTTC
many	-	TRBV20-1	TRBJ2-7	CSARAGPYEQYF	TGCAGTGCTAGAGCAGGTCCCTACGAGCAGTACTTC
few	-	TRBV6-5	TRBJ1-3	CASSYLGPVSGNTIYF	TGTGCCAGCAGTTACTTAGGACCGGTCTCTGGAAACACCATATATTTT
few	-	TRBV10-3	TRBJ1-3	CAISENRYSGNTIYF	TGTGCCATCAGTGAAAACAGATACTCTGGAAACACCATATATTTT
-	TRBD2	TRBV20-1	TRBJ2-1	CSVDLAGGNGEQFF	TGCAGTGTCGACCTAGCGGGGGGGAATGGTGAGCAGTTCTTC
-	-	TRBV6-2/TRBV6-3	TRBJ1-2	CASSYPPAGSYGYTF	TGTGCCAGCAGTTACCCCCCGGCGGGGAGCTATGGCTACACCTTC
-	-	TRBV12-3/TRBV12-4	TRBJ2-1	CASSLGWDPRGFNEQFF	TGTGCCAGCAGTTTAGGGTGGGACCCAAGGGGTTTCAATGAGCAGTTCTTC
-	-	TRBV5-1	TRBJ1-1	CASSLRAVTMTFLNTEAFF	TGCGCCAGCAGCTTGCGAGCCGTGACAATGACATTTCTGAACACTGAAGCTTTCTTT
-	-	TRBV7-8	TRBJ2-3	CASSLASADTQYF	TGTGCCAGCAGCTTAGCTAGCGCAGATACGCAGTATTTT
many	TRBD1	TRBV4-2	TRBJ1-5	CASSQGLQGSRNQPQHF	TGTGCCAGCAGCCAAGGTTTACAGGGGTCGCGTAATCAGCCCCAGCATTTT
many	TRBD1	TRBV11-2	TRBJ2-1	CASSFPKGGQVMSYNEQFF	TGTGCCAGCAGCTTCCCCAAAGGGGGCCAGGTAATGTCCTACAATGAGCAGTTCTTC
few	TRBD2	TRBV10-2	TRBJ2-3	CASRQTSGGSDTQYF	TGCGCCAGCAGGCAAACTAGCGGGGGATCAGATACGCAGTATTTT
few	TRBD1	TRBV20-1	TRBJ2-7	CSASSGQGNEQYF	TGCAGTGCTAGTTCGGGACAGGGGAACGAGCAGTACTTC
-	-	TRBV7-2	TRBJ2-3	CASSSLTTSPSTDTQYF	TGTGCCAGCAGCTCCTTAACCACATCTCCTAGCACAGATACGCAGTATTTT
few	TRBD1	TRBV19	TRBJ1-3	CASNQFPGTGTGNTIYF	TGTGCCAGTAACCAATTCCCCGGGACAGGGACTGGAAACACCATATATTTT
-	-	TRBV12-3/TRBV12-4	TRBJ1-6	CASSIGTRSYSLHF	TGTGCCAGCTCGATCGGGACAAGGTCTTATTCCCTCCACTTT
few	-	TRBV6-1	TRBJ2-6	CASSQQGSGANVLTF	TGTGCCAGCAGCCAGCAGGGCTCTGGGGCCAACGTCCTGACTTTC
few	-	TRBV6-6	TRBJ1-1	CASSGTQVEAFF	TGTGCCAGCAGTGGAACCCAGGTTGAAGCTTTCTTT
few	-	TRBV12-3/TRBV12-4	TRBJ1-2	CASSAQWGGYTF	TGTGCCAGCAGTGCTCAGTGGGGTGGCTACACCTTC
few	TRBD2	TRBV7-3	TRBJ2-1	CASSLGSSGSVSNEQFF	TGTGCCAGCAGCTTAGGGTCTAGCGGGAGCGTGAGTAATGAGCAGTTCTTC
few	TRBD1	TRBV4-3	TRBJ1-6	CASSQDVQGGSPLHF	TGCGCCAGCAGCCAAGATGTACAGGGGGGTTCACCCCTCCACTTT
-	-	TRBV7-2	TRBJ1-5	CASSLAGLPQPQHF	TGTGCCAGCAGCTTAGCGGGGTTGCCTCAGCCCCAGCATTTT
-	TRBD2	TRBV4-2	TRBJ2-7	CASSQEGIGGRRGEQYF	TGTGCCAGCAGCCAAGAAGGGATAGGCGGGAGGAGAGGCGAGCAGTACTTC
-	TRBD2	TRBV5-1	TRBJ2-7	CASSSSTSGYSYEQYF	TGCGCCAGCAGCTCCTCGACTAGCGGCTATTCCTACGAGCAGTACTTC
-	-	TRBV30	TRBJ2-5	CAWSPPGLGGETQYF	TGTGCCTGGAGTCCCCCCGGACTAGGGGGAGAGACCCAGTACTTC
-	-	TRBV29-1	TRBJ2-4	CSVGRDNKNIQYF	TGCAGCGTGGGCCGAGACAACAAAAACATTCAGTACTTC
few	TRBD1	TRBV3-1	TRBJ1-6	CASSAGTVNSPLHF	TGTGCCAGCAGTGCCGGGACAGTTAATTCACCCCTCCACTTT
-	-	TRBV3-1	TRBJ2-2	CASSPEVGNTGELFF	TGTGCCAGCAGCCCGGAGGTAGGGAACACCGGGGAGCTGTTTTTT
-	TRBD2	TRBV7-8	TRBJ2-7	CASSARDYPYEQYF	TGTGCCAGCAGCGCGAGGGACTACCCTTACGAGCAGTACTTC
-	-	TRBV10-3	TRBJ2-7	CAISDSNSRQQYF	TGTGCCATCAGCGACAGTAACAGTCGTCAGCAGTACTTC
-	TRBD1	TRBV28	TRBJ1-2	CASSRVSGGHGYTF	TGTGCCAGCAGCCGCGTCTCAGGGGGACATGGCTACACCTTC
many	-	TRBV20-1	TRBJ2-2	CSARDRAANTGELFF	TGCAGTGCTAGAGACAGGGCAGCGAACACCGGGGAGCTGTTTTTT
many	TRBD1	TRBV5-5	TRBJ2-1	CASSSASWTGRNEQFF	TGTGCCAGCAGCTCGGCGTCGTGGACAGGGAGGAATGAGCAGTTCTTC
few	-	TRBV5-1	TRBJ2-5	CASSVQQETQYF	TGCGCCAGCAGCGTCCAACAAGAGACCCAGTACTTC
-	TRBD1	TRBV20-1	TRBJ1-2	CSARPHGTDFYGYTF	TGCAGTGCTAGACCCCACGGGACAGACTTCTATGGCTACACCTTC
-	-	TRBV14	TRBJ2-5	CASSQGKAPSYF	TGTGCCAGCAGCCAAGGCAAAGCGCCCTCGTACTTC
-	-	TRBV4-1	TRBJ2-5	CASSQESRYIQETQYF	TGCGCCAGCAGCCAAGAGTCCCGGTACATCCAAGAGACCCAGTACTTC
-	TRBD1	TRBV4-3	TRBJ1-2	CASSHGTGFGYTF	TGCGCCAGCAGCCATGGGACAGGGTTCGGCTACACCTTC
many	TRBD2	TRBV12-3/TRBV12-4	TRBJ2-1	CASSPAGGLSEQFF	TGTGCCAGCAGTCCAGCGGGGGGGCTTTCTGAGCAGTTCTTC
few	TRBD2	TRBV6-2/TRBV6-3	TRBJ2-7	CASSYRGVNYEQYF	TGTGCCAGCAGTTATCGGGGGGTCAACTACGAGCAGTACTTC
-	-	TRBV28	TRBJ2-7	CASSPGGVREQYF	TGTGCCAGCAGTCCGGGCGGAGTTAGGGAGCAGTACTTC